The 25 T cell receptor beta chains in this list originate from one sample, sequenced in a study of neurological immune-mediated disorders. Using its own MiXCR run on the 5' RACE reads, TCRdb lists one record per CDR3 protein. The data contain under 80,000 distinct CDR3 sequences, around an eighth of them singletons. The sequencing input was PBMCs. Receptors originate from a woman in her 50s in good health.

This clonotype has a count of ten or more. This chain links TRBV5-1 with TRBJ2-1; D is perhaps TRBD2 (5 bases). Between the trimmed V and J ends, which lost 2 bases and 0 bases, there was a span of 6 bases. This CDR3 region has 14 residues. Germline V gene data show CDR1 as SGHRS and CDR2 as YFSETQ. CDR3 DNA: TGCGCCAGCAGCTTTGACTACTCCTACAATGAGCAGTTCTTC. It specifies CASSFDYSYNEQFF.

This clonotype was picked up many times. The chain's CDR3 is CATSRESGQGYEQYF. DNA of the CDR3: TGTGCCACCAGCAGAGAATCGGGACAGGGCTACGAGCAGTACTTC. The chain employs TRBV15 and TRBJ2-7; 9 nucleotides match TRBD1. Germline CDR1 and CDR2: LNHNV and YYDKDF (reference sequence). The CDR3 is made up of 15 amino acids. J was trimmed by 3 bases and V by 0 bases; bases with no gene match: 3.

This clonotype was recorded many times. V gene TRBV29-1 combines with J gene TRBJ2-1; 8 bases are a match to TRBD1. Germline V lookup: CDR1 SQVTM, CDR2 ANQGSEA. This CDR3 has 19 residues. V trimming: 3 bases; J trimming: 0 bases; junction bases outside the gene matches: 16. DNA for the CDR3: TGCAGCGTTGATGGAGGGGGGACAGGTGGTGTTAGCTCCTACAATGAGCAGTTCTTC. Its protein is CSVDGGGTGGVSSYNEQFF.

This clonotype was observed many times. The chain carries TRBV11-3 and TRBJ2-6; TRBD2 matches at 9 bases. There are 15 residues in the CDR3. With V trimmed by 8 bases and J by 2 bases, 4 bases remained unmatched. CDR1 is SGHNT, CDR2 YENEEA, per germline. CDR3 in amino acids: CASQSSGTGANVLTF. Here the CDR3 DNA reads TGTGCCAGCCAGTCTAGCGGGACTGGGGCCAACGTCCTGACTTTC.

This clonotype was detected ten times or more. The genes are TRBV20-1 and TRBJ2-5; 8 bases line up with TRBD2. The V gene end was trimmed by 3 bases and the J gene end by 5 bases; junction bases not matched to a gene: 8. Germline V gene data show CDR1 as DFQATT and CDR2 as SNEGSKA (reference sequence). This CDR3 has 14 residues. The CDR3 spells CSARFTGGLETQYF. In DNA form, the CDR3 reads TGCAGTGCTAGGTTTACGGGGGGGCTGGAGACCCAGTACTTC.

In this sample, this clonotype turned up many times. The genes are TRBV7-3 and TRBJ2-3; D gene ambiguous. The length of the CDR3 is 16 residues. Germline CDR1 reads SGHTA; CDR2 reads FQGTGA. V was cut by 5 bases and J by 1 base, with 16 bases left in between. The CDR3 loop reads CASSALSLPGTDTQYF. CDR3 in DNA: TGTGCCAGCAGCGCCCTCTCGTTGCCCGGCACAGATACGCAGTATTTT.

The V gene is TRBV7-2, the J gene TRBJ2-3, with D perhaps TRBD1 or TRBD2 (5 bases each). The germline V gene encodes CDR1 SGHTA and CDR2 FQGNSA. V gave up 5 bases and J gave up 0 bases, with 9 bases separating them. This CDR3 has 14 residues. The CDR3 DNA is TGTGCCAGCAGCCGGGACCCCAGCACAGATACGCAGTATTTT. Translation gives CASSRDPSTDTQYF.

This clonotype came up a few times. CDR3 coding DNA: TGTGCCAGCAGCGGACAGGGTTTGGGTCGGGCTGGGGCCAACGTCCTGACTTTC. Protein sequence: CASSGQGLGRAGANVLTF. This chain joins TRBV27 and TRBJ2-6, with 8 bases fitting TRBD1. The V segment lost 6 bases and the J segment 2 bases; nucleotides outside the gene matches: 12. Germline lookup yields CDR1 MNHEY and CDR2 SMNVEV (reference sequence). This CDR3 contains 18 residues.

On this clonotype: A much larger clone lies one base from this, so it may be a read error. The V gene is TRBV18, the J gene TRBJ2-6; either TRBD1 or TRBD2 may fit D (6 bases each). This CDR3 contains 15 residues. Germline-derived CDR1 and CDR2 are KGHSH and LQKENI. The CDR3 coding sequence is TGTGCCAGCTCACCCACAGGGACTGGGGCCAACGTCCGGACTTTC. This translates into CASSPTGTGANVRTF.

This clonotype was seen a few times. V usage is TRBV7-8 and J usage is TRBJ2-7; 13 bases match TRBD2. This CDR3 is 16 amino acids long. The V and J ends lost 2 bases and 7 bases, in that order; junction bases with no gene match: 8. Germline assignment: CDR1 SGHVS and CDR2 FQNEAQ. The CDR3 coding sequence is TGTGCCAGCAGCTTAAGGGGGACTAGCGGGGTTTGGGAGCAGTACTTC. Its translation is CASSLRGTSGVWEQYF.

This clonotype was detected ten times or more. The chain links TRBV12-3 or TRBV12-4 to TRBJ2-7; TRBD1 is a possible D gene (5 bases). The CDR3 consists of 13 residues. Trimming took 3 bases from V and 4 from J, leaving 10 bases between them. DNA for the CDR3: TGTGCCAGCAGTTTCTCAGGGTCTTACGAGCAGTACTTC. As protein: CASSFSGSYEQYF.

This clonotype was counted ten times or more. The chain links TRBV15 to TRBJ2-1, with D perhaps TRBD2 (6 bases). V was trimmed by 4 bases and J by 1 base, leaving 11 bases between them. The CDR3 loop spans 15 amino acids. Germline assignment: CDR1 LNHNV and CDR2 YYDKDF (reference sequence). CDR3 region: CATSKASASYNEQFF. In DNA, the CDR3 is TGTGCCACCAGCAAGGCTAGCGCTTCCTACAATGAGCAGTTCTTC.

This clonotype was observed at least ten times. Here the CDR3 reads CASSLELAGDEQFF. CDR3 DNA: TGTGCCAGCAGCTTGGAGTTAGCGGGAGATGAGCAGTTCTTC. The chain uses TRBV5-4 and TRBJ2-1, with TRBD2 matching 9 bases. The CDR3 covers 14 residues. V lost 0 bases and J lost 8; bases outside the gene matches: 3. CDR1 and CDR2 from the germline V gene are SGHNT and YYREEE (reference sequence). The entire variable domain, with the rest obtained from reference TRBV5-4 and TRBJ2-1, is as follows: ETGVTQSPTHLIKTRGQQVTLRCSSQSGHNTVSWYQQALGQGPQFIFQYYREEENGRGNFPPRFSGLQFPNYSSELNVNALELDDSALYLCASSLELAGDEQFFGPGTRLTVL.

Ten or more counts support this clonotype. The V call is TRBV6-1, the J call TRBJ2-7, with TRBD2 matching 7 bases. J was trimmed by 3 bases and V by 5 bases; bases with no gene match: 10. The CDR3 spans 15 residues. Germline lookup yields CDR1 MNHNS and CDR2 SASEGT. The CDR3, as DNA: TGTGCCAGCAGTTACCCTCCAGGCGGGGGCTACGAGCAGTACTTC. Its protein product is CASSYPPGGGYEQYF.

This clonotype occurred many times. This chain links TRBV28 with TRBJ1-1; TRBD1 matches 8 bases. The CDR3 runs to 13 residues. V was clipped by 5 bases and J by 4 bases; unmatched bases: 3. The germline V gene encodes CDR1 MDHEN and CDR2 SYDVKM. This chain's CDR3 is CASSADRVTEAFF. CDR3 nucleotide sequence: TGTGCCAGCAGTGCGGACAGGGTCACTGAAGCTTTCTTT.

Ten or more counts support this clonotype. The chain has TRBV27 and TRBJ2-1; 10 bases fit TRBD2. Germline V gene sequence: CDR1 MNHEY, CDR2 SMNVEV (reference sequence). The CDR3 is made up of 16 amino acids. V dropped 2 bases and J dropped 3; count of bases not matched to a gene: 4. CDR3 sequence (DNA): TGTGCCAGCAGTTTAAGAGGACTAGCGGACTACAATGAGCAGTTCTTC. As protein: CASSLRGLADYNEQFF.

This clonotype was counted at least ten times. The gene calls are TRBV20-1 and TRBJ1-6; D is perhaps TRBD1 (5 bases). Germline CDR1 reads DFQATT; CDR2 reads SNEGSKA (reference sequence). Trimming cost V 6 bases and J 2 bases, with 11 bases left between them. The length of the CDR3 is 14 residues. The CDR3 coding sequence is TGCAGTGCGGGACGTGGGGCCTATAATTCACCCCTCCACTTT. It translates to CSAGRGAYNSPLHF.

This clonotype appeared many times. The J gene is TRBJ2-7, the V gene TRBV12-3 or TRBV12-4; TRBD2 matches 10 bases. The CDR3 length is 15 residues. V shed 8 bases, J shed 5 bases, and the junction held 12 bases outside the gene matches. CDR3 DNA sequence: TGTGCCAGCCGGCCTGGACTAGCGGTTTCCCACGAGCAGTACTTC. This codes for CASRPGLAVSHEQYF.

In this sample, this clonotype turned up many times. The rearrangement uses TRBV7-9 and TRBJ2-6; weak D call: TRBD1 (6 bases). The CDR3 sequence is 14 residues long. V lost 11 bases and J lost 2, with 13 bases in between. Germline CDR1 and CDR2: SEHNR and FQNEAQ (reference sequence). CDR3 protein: CAGLRTAGANVLTF. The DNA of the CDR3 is TGTGCCGGGCTACGGACAGCTGGGGCCAACGTCCTGACTTTC.

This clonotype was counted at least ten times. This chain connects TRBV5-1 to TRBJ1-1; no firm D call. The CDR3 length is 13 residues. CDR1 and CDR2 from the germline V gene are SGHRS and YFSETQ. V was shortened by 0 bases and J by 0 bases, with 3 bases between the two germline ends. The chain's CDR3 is CASSLGLNTEAFF. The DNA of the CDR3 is TGCGCCAGCAGCTTGGGTTTGAACACTGAAGCTTTCTTT.

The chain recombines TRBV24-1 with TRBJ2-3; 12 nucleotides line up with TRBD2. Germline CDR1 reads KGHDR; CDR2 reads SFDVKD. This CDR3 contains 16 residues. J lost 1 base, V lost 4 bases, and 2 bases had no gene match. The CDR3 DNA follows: TGTGCCACCAGTGACTGGACTAGCGGGGGCACAGATACGCAGTATTTT. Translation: CATSDWTSGGTDTQYF.

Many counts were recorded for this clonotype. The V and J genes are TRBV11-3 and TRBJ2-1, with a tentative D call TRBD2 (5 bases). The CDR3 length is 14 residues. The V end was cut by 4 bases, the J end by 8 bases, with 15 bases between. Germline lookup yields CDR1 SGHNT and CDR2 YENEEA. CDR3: CASSSYVGVDEQFF. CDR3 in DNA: TGTGCCAGCAGCTCCTACGTGGGAGTGGATGAGCAGTTCTTC.

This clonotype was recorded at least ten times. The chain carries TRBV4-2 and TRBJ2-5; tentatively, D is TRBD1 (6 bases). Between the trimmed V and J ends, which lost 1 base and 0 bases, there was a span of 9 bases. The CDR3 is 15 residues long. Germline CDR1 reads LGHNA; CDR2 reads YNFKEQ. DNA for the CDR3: TGTGCCAGCAGCCAAGGAAGGACAGACCAAGAGACCCAGTACTTC. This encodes CASSQGRTDQETQYF.

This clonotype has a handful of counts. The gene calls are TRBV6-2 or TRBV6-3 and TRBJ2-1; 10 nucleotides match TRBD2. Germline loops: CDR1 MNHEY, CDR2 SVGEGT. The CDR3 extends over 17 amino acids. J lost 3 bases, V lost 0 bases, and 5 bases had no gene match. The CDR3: CASSYSPAGGLYNEQFF. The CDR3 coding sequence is TGTGCCAGCAGTTACTCTCCAGCGGGGGGGCTCTACAATGAGCAGTTCTTC.

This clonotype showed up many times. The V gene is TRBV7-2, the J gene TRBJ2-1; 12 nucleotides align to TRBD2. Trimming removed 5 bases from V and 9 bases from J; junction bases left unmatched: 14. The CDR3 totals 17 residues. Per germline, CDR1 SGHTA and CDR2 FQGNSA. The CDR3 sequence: CASSTEPSGGAHSEQFF. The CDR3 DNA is TGTGCCAGCAGCACAGAGCCTAGCGGGGGGGCGCATTCTGAGCAGTTCTTC.